The T cell receptor (beta chain) under discussion was sequenced for a study of T cells in Graves' hyperthyroidism and ophthalmopathy (dated by TCRdb to the late 2010s). Notes on the research overall: Peripheral blood samples were taken at initial diagnosis, before any treatment was given. To identify TCR V-J signatures that set the groups apart, the researchers used a discovery cohort of about a hundred patients, made up of 40 to 45 with Graves' ophthalmopathy and 55 to 65 with stable Graves' hyperthyroidism. Whether ophthalmopathy could be predicted prospectively was tested in an independent validation cohort made up of 18 hyperthyroidism patients plus 17 patients who later progressed to ophthalmopathy. For training and testing, the 95 to 100 patients in the discovery cohort were randomly divided in a 7:3 ratio. Thyroid tissue and blood T-cell repertoires from several Graves' hyperthyroidism patients were also compared in the study. Following sampling, methimazole starting at 30 mg daily was given to hyperthyroidism patients, and high-dose intravenous methylprednisolone was given to ophthalmopathy patients. TCR Vbeta CDR3 sequencing of 135 peripheral blood samples (43 ophthalmopathy, 75 hyperthyroidism and approximately 17 progressor patients) is reported in the paper. What the study reported, not specific to this receptor: In validation, the model predicted progression to ophthalmopathy a median of roughly 6.2 months before onset, with over 55% sensitivity and around 76% specificity. Most expanded thyroid clonotypes (frequency above 0.001) were also detected in blood, suggesting blood repertoires may reflect thyroid immune responses. Sample size was not statistically predetermined, and investigators were not blinded to group allocation. In cross-validation, a model built on a 13 V-J signature told ophthalmopathy apart from stable hyperthyroidism with under 90% sensitivity and about 81% specificity, and in testing the same model reached 80%/75%.

The TCR beta CDR3 regions were amplified from RNA transcripts. The TCR CDR3 was subjected to a first round of RT-PCR using the HTBI primer set and the Qiagen OneStep RT-PCR kit. Libraries were constructed in a second round of multiplex PCR, after which size selection and purification were carried out. Paired-end sequencing of the libraries was performed with 100 bp reads on an Illumina HiSeq2000. For the original study's pipeline: Raw data were processed with SOAPnuke, discarding reads with adapters, uncalled bases, mean Phred below 15, or no exact constant-primer or identifier match. High-quality paired reads were merged using COPE v1.2.5, and each unique nucleotide sequence was defined as a clonotype. Clonotypes were aligned to IMGT TRBV, TRBD and TRBJ reference segments using MiTCR v1.1. Only V-J combinations with frequency above 0.0001, covering 99.2% of repertoires, were analysed. A TCS score was defined as the ratio between F50 (clonal expansion) and ExV (chaos), using BLOSUM62-based TCRdist between CDR3 peptides within each V-J. Welch's t-statistics and random forest reduced several hundred V-J features to 10 to 15, which were used in a naive Bayes classifier (R e1071). TCRdb took the public reads, trimmed them with fastp at Q25, ran MiXCR for clone calling and kept in-frame beta chains. Under each unique CDR3 protein, matching rows form one entry showing the most common genes and DNA. TCRdb's processing, not the authors', yielded these V and J calls. The table for this sample lists 300,000 to 500,000 distinct CDR3 sequences; more than 13% of them were counted only once. Around 28% of the sample is held by the ten biggest clonotypes.

Ophthalmopathy patients had moderately to severely active disease, with a Clinical Activity Score of 3 or more, a NOSPECS grade of 4 or more, and a disease duration of less than 3 months. Any patient with an uncontrolled infection, another autoimmune disease, pregnancy or lactation was excluded. Clinical symptoms, serum thyroxine and TRAb, thyroid ultrasound, and orbital computed tomography formed the basis for the diagnoses. PBMCs were separated from approximately 9.9 ml of fresh peripheral blood using Ficoll-Paque density gradient centrifugation. Total RNA was extracted with Trizol reagent, and quality was checked on an Agilent 2100 Bioanalyzer. In this sample, this clonotype turned up many times. No antigen is known for it. One base away there is no much larger clone; base qualities are not given. The TCR sequence derives from a middle-aged man with Graves' ophthalmopathy. Sequencing used blood.

The DNA is TGCGCCAGCAGCCGGGGGGGCGGGTATCAGCCCCAGCATTTT. It translates to CASSRGGGYQPQHF. Rearrangement joined TRBV4-1 to TRBJ1-5; a tentative D call is TRBD1 (6 bases match). A distance of 12 bases separates the germline ends of V and J, which lose 4 bases and 5 bases respectively. The CDR3 covers 14 residues, taking in both the cysteine and the phenylalanine. Of the read, only the CDR3 DNA is kept; its 42 bases are in frame from base 1. The germline V gene yields MGHRA for CDR1 and YSYEKL for CDR2.